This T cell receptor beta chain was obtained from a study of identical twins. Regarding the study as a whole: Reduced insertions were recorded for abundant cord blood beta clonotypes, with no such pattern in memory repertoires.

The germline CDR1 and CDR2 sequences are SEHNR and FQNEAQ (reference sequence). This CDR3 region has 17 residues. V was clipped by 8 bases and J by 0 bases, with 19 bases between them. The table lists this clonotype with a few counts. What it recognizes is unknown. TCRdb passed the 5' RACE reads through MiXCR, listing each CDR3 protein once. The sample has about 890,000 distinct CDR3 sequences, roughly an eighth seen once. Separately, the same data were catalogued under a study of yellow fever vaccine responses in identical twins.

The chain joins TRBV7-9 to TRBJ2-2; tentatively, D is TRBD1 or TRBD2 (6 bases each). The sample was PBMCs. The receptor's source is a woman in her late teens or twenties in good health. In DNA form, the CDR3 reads TGTGCCAGCGCCCCGGTGAGGGGGGCATCGAACACCGGGGAGCTGTTTTTT. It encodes CASAPVRGASNTGELFF.